The 22 T cell receptor beta chains presented below share a single source sample, sequenced in a study of shared clonotypes between healthy human individuals. The data were produced by immunoSEQ multiplex PCR, yet TCRdb's version contains in-frame clones alone and is incomplete. The sample records roughly 100,000 clones, just over 65% being singletons. Input material: memory CD8+ T cells sorted from blood. Subset reported: CD45RO+ cells pooled with CCR7-negative TemRA cells. The receptors shown here come from a woman in her 30s in good health.

The V and J genes are TRBV11-2 and TRBJ1-4; D is uncertain. Trimming stripped 4 bases from V and 2 bases from J, with 5 bases between. The CDR3 totals 13 residues. Germline lookup yields CDR1 SGHAT and CDR2 FQNNGV. The CDR3 spells CASSWSTNEKLFF. CDR3 DNA sequence: TGTGCCAGCAGCTGGAGTACTAATGAAAAACTGTTTTTT. The full variable domain, its missing parts supplied by reference TRBV11-2 and TRBJ1-4, is EAGVAQSPRYKIIEKRQSVAFWCNPISGHATLYWYQQILGQGPKLLIQFQNNGVVDDSQLPKDRFSAERLKGVDSTLKIQPAKLEDSAVYLCASSWSTNEKLFFGSGTQLSVL.

For the CDR3, the DNA is TGTGCCAGCAGCTTACCCCTTACCTACGAGCAGTACTTC. It specifies CASSLPLTYEQYF. This rearrangement joins TRBV7-9 to TRBJ2-7, with D unresolved. With 2 bases removed from V and 2 bases from J, the gap between germline ends came to 7 bases. The CDR3 totals 13 residues. Germline CDR1 is SEHNR and CDR2 is FQNEAQ (reference sequence).

The chain joins TRBV7-3 to TRBJ2-1; the D is unclear. V lost 5 bases, J lost 6 bases, and 14 bases lay in between. The germline CDR1 and CDR2 sequences are SGHTA and FQGTGA. This CDR3 contains 14 residues. The CDR3 reads CASSTTVGPNEQFF. Written as DNA, the CDR3 is TGTGCCAGCAGCACCACCGTGGGTCCCAATGAGCAGTTCTTC. Complete variable domain (other parts from reference TRBV7-3 and TRBJ2-1): GAGVSQTPSNKVTEKGKYVELRCDPISGHTALYWYRQSLGQGPEFLIYFQGTGAADDSGLPNDRFFAVRPEGSVSTLKIQRTERGDSAVYLCASSTTVGPNEQFFGPGTRLTVL.

CDR3 in amino acids: CASSEVQGTYNEQFF. The CDR3 region has the DNA TGTGCCAGCAGTGAAGTACAGGGGACCTACAATGAGCAGTTCTTC. The chain links TRBV6-1 to TRBJ2-1, with TRBD1 matching over 7 bases. The CDR3 is made up of 15 amino acids. V lost 1 base and J lost 2; bases outside the gene matches: 2. CDR1 is MNHNS, CDR2 SASEGT, per germline.

The CDR3: CASSARGGDSYEQYF. In DNA, the CDR3 is TGTGCCAGCAGTGCCCGGGGGGGGGATTCCTACGAGCAGTACTTC. The rearrangement links TRBV25-1 to TRBJ2-7; TRBD2 agrees at 8 bases. The CDR3 extends over 15 amino acids. V lost 4 bases to trimming and J lost 1 base; unmatched junction nucleotides: 6. From germline, CDR1 is MGHDK and CDR2 SYGVNS.

The chain links TRBV15 to TRBJ2-6; TRBD1 matches 7 bases. The CDR3 totals 16 residues. CDR1 and CDR2 (germline): LNHNV, YYDKDF (reference sequence). V was pared by 5 bases and J by 1 base, with 5 bases of the junction left unmatched. The CDR3 is CATSVQGLSGANVLTF. CDR3 nucleotides: TGTGCCACCAGCGTACAGGGGCTTTCTGGGGCCAACGTCCTGACTTTC.

This clone has ten or more counts. This chain links TRBV25-1 with TRBJ2-7; a weak D match, TRBD2 (6 bases). CDR1 and CDR2 (germline): MGHDK, SYGVNS. Trimming removed 0 bases at V and 6 bases at J, with 12 bases between. The CDR3 runs to 14 residues. The CDR3: CASSEYVEGREQYF. The CDR3 coding sequence is TGTGCCAGCAGTGAATATGTGGAGGGACGCGAGCAGTACTTC.

V is TRBV27 and J is TRBJ2-1; 10 nucleotides match TRBD2. Germline CDR1 reads MNHEY; CDR2 reads SMNVEV (reference sequence). Unmatched junction bases numbered 13, after V lost 8 bases and J lost 6 bases. The CDR3 spans 16 residues. CDR3: CASGSPSGRTGNEQFF. In nucleotides, the CDR3 is TGTGCCAGCGGTTCCCCTAGCGGGAGAACGGGCAATGAGCAGTTCTTC.

The V call is TRBV7-9, the J call TRBJ1-1; 8 positions match TRBD1. The CDR3 contains 18 residues. Germline CDR1 is SEHNR and CDR2 is FQNEAQ (reference sequence). V trimming: 2 bases; J trimming: 0 bases; junction bases outside the gene matches: 11. CDR3 coding DNA: TGTGCCAGCAGCTTAAGTGACAGGGGTCGCCTCTTGAACACTGAAGCTTTCTTT. This codes for CASSLSDRGRLLNTEAFF.

The chain uses TRBV7-9 and TRBJ2-3, with a tentative D call TRBD1 (6 bases). Germline CDR1 SEHNR, CDR2 FQNEAQ (reference sequence). Trimming took 8 bases from V and 2 from J, leaving 14 bases between them. CDR3 size: 14 residues. CDR3 protein: CASGVAGATDTQYF. CDR3 DNA: TGTGCCAGCGGCGTGGCAGGGGCCACAGATACGCAGTATTTT.

The chain is built from TRBV9 and TRBJ1-5; D may be TRBD1 (5 bases). Germline V CDR1 and CDR2: SGDLS, YYNGEE. The V gene lost 3 bases and the J gene lost 5 bases, with 12 bases spanning the gap. This CDR3 is built from 14 residues. This CDR3 reads CASSGKGDHQPQHF. The CDR3 nucleotides are TGTGCCAGCAGCGGGAAAGGGGATCATCAGCCCCAGCATTTT.

The rearrangement joins TRBV28 to TRBJ1-1; TRBD1 aligns across 7 bases. The V and J ends lost 5 bases and 4 bases, in that order; junction bases with no gene match: 4. The CDR3 has 13 amino acids. The germline V gene has CDR1 MDHEN and CDR2 SYDVKM. CDR3 residues: CASSLQGSTEAFF. CDR3 nucleotides: TGTGCCAGCAGTCTACAGGGGTCCACTGAAGCTTTCTTT.

This clone was seen once. This CDR3 reads CATSPGTSGGNEQFF. The CDR3 bases are TGTGCCACCAGTCCCGGGACTAGCGGGGGGAATGAGCAGTTCTTC. This chain connects TRBV15 to TRBJ2-1; 15 positions match TRBD2. The V segment lost 6 bases and the J segment 7 bases; nucleotides outside the gene matches: 4. The CDR3 length is 15 residues. Germline lookup yields CDR1 LNHNV and CDR2 YYDKDF (reference sequence).

V usage is TRBV6-6 and J usage is TRBJ2-7; a possible D gene is TRBD1 (5 bases). The CDR3 runs 14 residues. Germline CDR1 reads MNHNY; CDR2 reads SVGAGI (reference sequence). V lost 5 bases and J 3 bases, leaving 14 bases between the germline ends. CDR3 residues: CASSADSTYYEQYF. DNA for the CDR3: TGTGCCAGCAGTGCCGACAGCACTTACTACGAGCAGTACTTC.

V usage is TRBV6-1 and J usage is TRBJ2-5, with TRBD1 identical over 7 bases. Germline V gene data show CDR1 as MNHNS and CDR2 as SASEGT. The CDR3 has 13 amino acids. V was clipped by 7 bases and J by 5 bases; unmatched bases: 7. The CDR3 region is CASMWDRSETQYF. The CDR3 nucleotides read TGTGCCAGCATGTGGGACAGAAGTGAGACCCAGTACTTC.

This clone has a handful of counts. The chain couples TRBV2 to TRBJ2-2; 11 nucleotides line up with TRBD2. The CDR3 runs to 17 residues. CDR1 is SNHLY, CDR2 FYNNEI, per germline. Trimming at V came to 0 bases and at J to 7 bases, leaving 7 bases not matched to a gene. In DNA form, the CDR3 reads TGTGCCAGCAGTGAAGCGGTAGCGGGAGGGCCCGGCGGGGAGCTGTTTTTT. It encodes CASSEAVAGGPGGELFF.

The chain links TRBV10-2 to TRBJ2-7; TRBD2 is a possible D gene (6 bases). This CDR3 contains 12 residues. Trimming shortened V by 4 bases and J by 3 bases, and 7 bases separated the two germline ends. Per germline, CDR1 WSHSY and CDR2 SAAADI. The CDR3 region is CASSGSGYEQYF. The CDR3 DNA is TGCGCCAGCAGTGGTAGCGGCTACGAGCAGTACTTC.

The V call is TRBV28, the J call TRBJ2-7, with 7 bases aligning to TRBD1. V shed 5 bases, J shed 4 bases, and the junction held 8 bases outside the gene matches. Germline V gives CDR1 MDHEN, CDR2 SYDVKM. This CDR3 region has 14 residues. CDR3 residues: CASSPPNRGYEQYF. The CDR3, as DNA: TGTGCCAGCAGTCCCCCCAACAGGGGATACGAGCAGTACTTC.

The chain employs TRBV27 and TRBJ2-7; D unresolved. Germline values: CDR1 MNHEY, CDR2 SMNVEV (reference sequence). V dropped 6 bases and J dropped 4 bases, with 13 bases sitting between them. The CDR3 spans 13 residues. The CDR3 here is CASSPRYGYEQYF. The CDR3 DNA is TGTGCCAGCAGCCCCCGGTACGGATACGAGCAGTACTTC.

The J gene is TRBJ2-7, the V gene TRBV2; D gene ambiguous. V was pared by 3 bases and J by 1 base, with 10 bases between. Germline values: CDR1 SNHLY, CDR2 FYNNEI. This CDR3 has 14 residues. This CDR3 is CASSDLAKSYEQYF. Here the CDR3 DNA reads TGTGCCAGCAGTGACTTGGCCAAGTCCTACGAGCAGTACTTC.

The V gene is TRBV9, the J gene TRBJ2-2; unclear D gene. Germline values: CDR1 SGDLS, CDR2 YYNGEE. This CDR3 region has 15 residues. Trimming took 4 bases from V and 1 from J, leaving 11 bases between them. The CDR3 nucleotides are TGTGCCAGCAGCAAAAACTACCGGAACACCGGGGAGCTGTTTTTT. Residues: CASSKNYRNTGELFF.

Regarding this clone: The sample contains more than one DNA sequence encoding this CDR3. The chain carries TRBV27 and TRBJ2-1; TRBD2 is a possible D gene (5 bases). Germline assignment: CDR1 MNHEY and CDR2 SMNVEV (reference sequence). CDR3 length: 15 residues. Trimming removed 3 bases from V and 0 bases from J, with 9 bases in between. The CDR3 here is CASSFRGGSYNEQFF. The CDR3 DNA sequence: TGTGCCAGCAGTTTCCGGGGTGGCTCCTACAATGAGCAGTTCTTC.